This T cell receptor beta chain derives from a study of blood T cell repertoires in COVID-19. Study-level background: Whether acute or convalescent, the COVID-19 samples came from the United States, Italy and Spain. The cDNA or gDNA used as material had been derived from T cells, B-cell-depleted T cells, or PBMCs.

Germline trimming cut 6 bases from V and 7 bases from J; bases unmatched to any gene: 11. The germline V gene has CDR1 MNHNY and CDR2 SVGAGI (reference sequence). This CDR3 has 15 residues. In the source study's methods: Amplification from reference gene primers served as the basis for estimated nucleated cell counts. The table came from immunoSEQ multiplex PCR; TCRdb's copy has only in-frame clones and leaves some out. D and trimming were read from the DNA, whereas the V and J calls and clone size are those reported in that table. This table holds 150,000 to 200,000 clones, approximately 80% found once.

The TCR was taken from a human donor in a cohort sampled during active COVID-19. The sample taken for sequencing was peripheral blood. The chain combines TRBV6-6 with TRBJ1-4, with 7 bases lining up with TRBD1. CDR3 residues: CASSVAGGGSEKLFF. CDR3 bases: TGTGCCAGCAGCGTCGCAGGGGGAGGAAGTGAAAAACTGTTTTTT.